The next 27 T cell receptor beta chains were all read from a single sample in a study of cytomegalovirus exposure and HLA in healthy donors. PCR employed 60 Vbeta and 13 Jbeta primers. Assay: immunoSEQ multiplex PCR; the TCRdb copy retains only in-frame clones and omits some. The data hold some 200,000 clones, with almost 70% observed a single time. Sequences were obtained from PBMCs. Receptors originate from a man in his forties in good health and CMV-seropositive.

Concerning this clone: Other DNA sequences in the same sample also yield this CDR3. This rearrangement joins TRBV19 to TRBJ1-5, with 7 bases matching TRBD1. V lost 7 bases, J lost 4 bases, and 7 bases stayed unmatched. Germline CDR1 and CDR2: LNHDA and SQIVND (reference sequence). The CDR3 is 14 residues long. As DNA, the CDR3 is TGTGCCAGTACCTTGACAGGGTCGAATCAGCCCCAGCATTTT. As protein: CASTLTGSNQPQHF.

This clone is a singleton in its sample. The genes are TRBV5-1 and TRBJ1-4; D not resolved. The CDR3 has 18 residues. The V end lost 0 bases, the J end lost 0 bases, and 15 bases lay between the germline ends. Per germline, CDR1 SGHRS and CDR2 YFSETQ. The CDR3 DNA reads as TGCGCCAGCAGCTTGGGGGGAGGGCTGACCGCAACTAATGAAAAACTGTTTTTT. This codes for CASSLGGGLTATNEKLFF.

The chain employs TRBV19 and TRBJ1-6, with TRBD1 matching 7 bases. The CDR3 has 13 residues. With 5 bases clipped from V and 7 bases from J, the junction kept 2 bases outside the gene matches. The germline gives CDR1 LNHDA, CDR2 SQIVND (reference sequence). CDR3 coding DNA: TGTGCCAGTAGTCTACAGGGGAATTCACCCCTCCACTTT. Translation gives CASSLQGNSPLHF.

The chain's CDR3 is CASSIGLPGNSPLHF. The CDR3 DNA sequence: TGTGCCAGCAGCATTGGATTACCGGGGAATTCACCCCTCCACTTT. The V and J genes are TRBV25-1 and TRBJ1-6; D call uncertain. CDR1 is MGHDK, CDR2 SYGVNS, per germline. CDR3 size: 15 residues. Trimming left V 6 bases short and J 7 bases short, with 16 bases between.

The genes are TRBV28 and TRBJ1-3; 9 positions agree with TRBD1. This CDR3 contains 15 residues. Germline loops: CDR1 MDHEN, CDR2 SYDVKM. The J segment lost 4 bases and the V segment lost 10 bases, leaving 11 bases of the junction unmatched. CDR3: CAIVQGASGGNTIYF. In DNA form, the CDR3 reads TGTGCCATCGTACAGGGGGCGTCGGGCGGAAACACCATATATTTT.

This clone came up a few times. The rearrangement uses TRBV6-1 and TRBJ2-6, with D hard to call. V gave up 2 bases and J gave up 0 bases, with 8 bases separating them. CDR1 and CDR2 (germline): MNHNS, SASEGT. CDR3 length: 16 residues. As DNA, the CDR3 is TGTGCCAGCAGTGAATATCCAGTCTCTGGGGCCAACGTCCTGACTTTC. It yields the protein CASSEYPVSGANVLTF.

The chain carries TRBV13 and TRBJ1-6; D unclear. Germline V gene sequence: CDR1 PRHDT, CDR2 FYEKMQ (reference sequence). CDR3 size: 12 residues. V lost 4 bases, J lost 10 bases, and 8 bases lay in between. The chain's CDR3 is CASSSPRSPLHF. In nucleotides, the CDR3 is TGTGCCAGCAGCTCCCCTCGGTCACCCCTCCACTTT.

The J gene is TRBJ2-2, the V gene TRBV11-2; D gene uncertain. The CDR3 length is 15 residues. The germline V gene has CDR1 SGHAT and CDR2 FQNNGV. Deletions cut 7 bases from V and 4 bases from J, with 16 bases between. For the CDR3, the DNA is TGTGCCAGCACAATCCGATTGCTGAGCACCGGGGAGCTGTTTTTT. It encodes CASTIRLLSTGELFF. Complete variable domain (other parts from reference TRBV11-2 and TRBJ2-2): EAGVAQSPRYKIIEKRQSVAFWCNPISGHATLYWYQQILGQGPKLLIQFQNNGVVDDSQLPKDRFSAERLKGVDSTLKIQPAKLEDSAVYLCASTIRLLSTGELFFGEGSRLTVL.

J is TRBJ2-2 and V is TRBV7-9, with D hard to call. CDR1 and CDR2 from the germline V gene are SEHNR and FQNEAQ (reference sequence). The CDR3 totals 17 residues. Trimming shortened V by 4 bases and J by 0 bases, and 15 bases separated the two germline ends. For the CDR3, the DNA is TGTGCCAGCAGCTCCTCAGGAAAAATAGCGAACACCGGGGAGCTGTTTTTT. The encoded protein is CASSSSGKIANTGELFF.

The genes are TRBV6-5 and TRBJ1-2; 7 positions agree with TRBD1. Germline V CDR1 and CDR2: MNHEY, SVGAGI. V lost 4 bases and J lost 4; bases outside the gene matches: 6. The CDR3 covers 14 residues. The CDR3 is CASSSSTGSYGYTF. The CDR3 DNA reads TGTGCCAGCAGTTCCTCGACAGGGAGCTATGGCTACACCTTC.

This chain connects TRBV6-4 to TRBJ2-1; 7 bases agree with TRBD1. V was clipped by 0 bases and J by 12 bases; unmatched bases: 11. The germline V gene has CDR1 MRHNA and CDR2 SNTAGT. This CDR3 is 15 amino acids long. The CDR3 coding sequence is TGTGCCAGCAGTGACTCGCCAGGGGGAAGCGAAGGGCAGTTCTTC. It encodes CASSDSPGGSEGQFF.

The chain has TRBV5-1 and TRBJ2-5; possibly TRBD2 for D (7 bases). The V end lost 0 bases, the J end lost 5 bases, and 14 bases lay between the germline ends. Germline assignment: CDR1 SGHRS and CDR2 YFSETQ. The CDR3 contains 15 residues. This CDR3 reads CASSLAGGGGETQYF. The DNA of the CDR3 is TGCGCCAGCAGCTTGGCCGGAGGGGGGGGTGAGACCCAGTACTTC.

The V and J genes are TRBV9 and TRBJ1-4; tentatively, D is TRBD1 (5 bases). Trimming shortened V by 4 bases and J by 7 bases, and 17 bases separated the two germline ends. From germline, CDR1 is SGDLS and CDR2 YYNGEE. The length of the CDR3 is 15 residues. The CDR3 is CASSPRGERGEKLFF. The DNA of the CDR3 is TGTGCCAGCAGCCCTCGGGGGGAAAGGGGTGAAAAACTGTTTTTT.

The chain recombines TRBV19 with TRBJ2-5, with D perhaps matching TRBD2 (7 bases). Trimming removed 5 bases at V and 5 bases at J, with 27 bases between. The CDR3 has 18 residues. Germline V gives CDR1 LNHDA, CDR2 SQIVND (reference sequence). The CDR3 DNA sequence: TGTGCCAGTAGTTTAGGGGGGCCTACTAGAATCGGGAGGGAGACCCAGTACTTC. It encodes CASSLGGPTRIGRETQYF.

The CDR3 region is CASSLYGRNTEAFF. CDR3 bases: TGTGCCAGCAGCTTGTACGGGAGGAACACTGAAGCTTTCTTT. The rearrangement joins TRBV7-2 to TRBJ1-1, with D uncertain. This CDR3 comprises 14 residues. Germline V gene data show CDR1 as SGHTA and CDR2 as FQGNSA. V was clipped by 3 bases and J by 1 base, with 9 bases between them. Supplemented by reference TRBV7-2 and TRBJ1-1, the full variable domain reads GAGVSQSPSNKVTEKGKDVELRCDPISGHTALYWYRQSLGQGLEFLIYFQGNSAPDKSGLPSDRFSAERTGGSVSTLTIQRTQQEDSAVYLCASSLYGRNTEAFFGQGTRLTVV.

This clone was counted between two and nine times. V gene TRBV28 combines with J gene TRBJ1-5; D not certain. V was shortened by 6 bases and J by 2 bases, with 8 bases between the two germline ends. The CDR3 has 13 residues. Germline V gives CDR1 MDHEN, CDR2 SYDVKM. This CDR3 is CASSGVGNQPQHF. CDR3 bases: TGTGCCAGCAGCGGGGTTGGCAATCAGCCCCAGCATTTT.

This clone was counted once. The chain couples TRBV11-2 to TRBJ2-7; 7 nucleotides agree with TRBD1. CDR3 size: 15 residues. From germline, CDR1 is SGHAT and CDR2 FQNNGV. The V gene end was trimmed by 5 bases and the J gene end by 6 bases; junction bases not matched to a gene: 13. As DNA, the CDR3 is TGTGCCAGCAGCGCAAGACAGGGAAGTAATGGCGAGCAGTACTTC. Amino acids: CASSARQGSNGEQYF.

The chain links TRBV4-1 to TRBJ2-7; 7 positions agree with TRBD1. CDR1 MGHRA and CDR2 YSYEKL come from the germline V gene. The CDR3 sequence is 17 residues long. With V trimmed by 1 base and J by 1 base, 10 bases remained unmatched. CDR3 coding DNA: TGCGCCAGCAGCCAAGCAGACTTTAGACAGGGTTCCTACGAGCAGTACTTC. It yields the protein CASSQADFRQGSYEQYF.

V gene TRBV29-1 combines with J gene TRBJ2-7; TRBD2 might be the D (5 bases). Trimming cost V 1 base and J 0 bases, with 10 bases left between them. This CDR3 region has 14 residues. Germline CDR1 is SQVTM and CDR2 is ANQGSEA. CDR3 region: CSVEVGSGSYEQYF. As DNA, the CDR3 is TGCAGCGTTGAAGTCGGCAGCGGCTCCTACGAGCAGTACTTC.

This clone was seen just once. The rearrangement uses TRBV7-9 and TRBJ1-1; D ambiguous. The CDR3 length is 15 residues. Per germline, CDR1 SEHNR and CDR2 FQNEAQ (reference sequence). V was clipped by 7 bases and J by 6 bases, with 21 bases between them. The CDR3 reads CASKPHSVIYAEAFF. CDR3 sequence (DNA): TGTGCCAGCAAACCCCATTCCGTGATCTACGCTGAAGCTTTCTTT.

The genes are TRBV5-4 and TRBJ1-2, with unresolved D. Germline CDR1 reads SGHNT; CDR2 reads YYREEE (reference sequence). The CDR3 has 12 amino acids. Trimming removed 4 bases at V and 14 bases at J, with 18 bases between. The CDR3 DNA follows: TGTGCCAGCAGCGCAGAGAGGCGGGCAAGGACCTTC. Protein: CASSAERRARTF. The whole variable domain, remainder taken from reference TRBV5-4 and TRBJ1-2, is ETGVTQSPTHLIKTRGQQVTLRCSSQSGHNTVSWYQQALGQGPQFIFQYYREEENGRGNFPPRFSGLQFPNYSSELNVNALELDDSALYLCASSAERRARTFGSGTRLTVV.

This clone has more than one count but fewer than ten. This rearrangement joins TRBV5-1 to TRBJ1-1; no clear D gene. The ends were cut back, 2 bases at V and 1 base at J, with 9 bases in the middle. The CDR3 extends over 14 amino acids. Per the germline V gene, CDR1 is SGHRS and CDR2 is YFSETQ. The CDR3 spells CASSLLDKNTEAFF. The CDR3 coding sequence is TGCGCCAGCAGCTTACTCGACAAGAACACTGAAGCTTTCTTT. Full variable domain (remainder filled in from reference TRBV5-1 and TRBJ1-1): KAGVTQTPRYLIKTRGQQVTLSCSPISGHRSVSWYQQTPGQGLQFLFEYFSETQRNKGNFPGRFSGRQFSNSRSEMNVSTLELGDSALYLCASSLLDKNTEAFFGQGTRLTVV.

This chain connects TRBV11-2 to TRBJ2-7; 8 nucleotides match TRBD2. With V trimmed by 0 bases and J by 5 bases, 3 bases remained unmatched. Germline CDR1 and CDR2: SGHAT and FQNNGV. The CDR3 runs to 14 residues. CDR3 DNA sequence: TGTGCCAGCAGCTTAGATCGCGGGGGGAACGAGCAGTACTTC. Encoded protein: CASSLDRGGNEQYF.

The chain combines TRBV4-1 with TRBJ1-1; D remains ambiguous. CDR3 length: 15 amino acids. Germline V gene lookup returns CDR1 MGHRA and CDR2 YSYEKL. V lost 4 bases and J 0 bases, leaving 12 bases between the germline ends. The CDR3 is CASSPQADLNTEAFF. CDR3 nucleotide sequence: TGCGCCAGCAGCCCCCAAGCGGATTTGAACACTGAAGCTTTCTTT.

The CDR3 nucleotides are TGTGCCACCAGCAGTTACAGGGGCCCGAACACTGAAGCTTTCTTT. Protein sequence: CATSSYRGPNTEAFF. This rearrangement joins TRBV15 to TRBJ1-1; 7 bases are shared with TRBD1. The V segment lost 3 bases and the J segment 1 base; nucleotides outside the gene matches: 5. Per germline, CDR1 LNHNV and CDR2 YYDKDF (reference sequence). CDR3 size: 15 residues. The whole variable domain, remainder taken from reference TRBV15 and TRBJ1-1, is DAMVIQNPRYQVTQFGKPVTLSCSQTLNHNVMYWYQQKSSQAPKLLFHYYDKDFNNEADTPDNFQSRRPNTSFCFLDIRSPGLGDTAMYLCATSSYRGPNTEAFFGQGTRLTVV.

The chain recombines TRBV7-8 with TRBJ1-6; TRBD1 aligns across 8 bases. Germline loops: CDR1 SGHVS, CDR2 FQNEAQ. CDR3 size: 15 residues. After removal of 5 bases from V and 2 bases from J, the junction contained 2 bases not matched to a gene. Here the CDR3 reads CASSPGQAYNSPLHF. The CDR3 DNA is TGTGCCAGCAGCCCGGGACAGGCCTATAATTCACCCCTCCACTTT.

The V call is TRBV6-5, the J call TRBJ1-2, with a possible D match to TRBD1 (6 bases). This CDR3 contains 14 residues. The V end was cut by 2 bases, the J end by 2 bases, with 9 bases between. Germline V gene sequence: CDR1 MNHEY, CDR2 SVGAGI. As DNA, the CDR3 is TGTGCCAGCAGTTACCGGGACACCAACTATGGCTACACCTTC. This gives the protein CASSYRDTNYGYTF.